The 17 T cell receptor beta chains given below trace back to one sample, sequenced in a study of lymphopenia after photon versus proton radiotherapy. Assay used: immunoSEQ multiplex PCR; TCRdb lists only in-frame clones, some missing. The sample has 35,000 to 40,000 clones, under 90% seen once. Sequencing used peripheral blood, obtained from a patient treated with photon-based radiotherapy. These receptors were obtained from a man aged 50 to 60 with gastric cancer.

The chain uses TRBV5-1 and TRBJ2-3, with 7 bases matching TRBD2. There are 14 residues in the CDR3. Germline V gene sequence: CDR1 SGHRS, CDR2 YFSETQ. Trimming cost V 0 bases and J 6 bases; bases outside gene matches: 4. CDR3 sequence reads: CASSLGLAADTQYF. CDR3 sequence (DNA): TGCGCCAGCAGCTTGGGACTAGCTGCCGATACGCAGTATTTT.

The rearrangement joins TRBV6-1 to TRBJ2-3, with D perhaps matching TRBD1 or TRBD2 (5 bases each). The CDR3 contains 14 residues. Looked up from germline, CDR1 is MNHNS and CDR2 is SASEGT. The V and J ends lost 7 bases and 0 bases respectively, with 11 bases between them. The CDR3 spells CASTGTRSTDTQYF. DNA of the CDR3: TGTGCCAGCACTGGGACCCGTAGCACAGATACGCAGTATTTT.

As to this clone: Other DNA sequences in the same sample also yield this CDR3. V gene TRBV27 combines with J gene TRBJ2-6, with 7 bases aligning to TRBD1. Germline V CDR1 and CDR2: MNHEY, SMNVEV (reference sequence). Unmatched junction bases numbered 5, after V lost 8 bases and J lost 1 base. The CDR3 sequence is 15 residues long. The CDR3 spells CASGTQGSGANVLTF. In nucleotides, the CDR3 is TGTGCCAGCGGAACACAGGGGTCTGGGGCCAACGTCCTGACTTTC. Full variable domain (remainder filled in from reference TRBV27 and TRBJ2-6): EAQVTQNPRYLITVTGKKLTVTCSQNMNHEYMSWYRQDPGLGLRQIYYSMNVEVTDKGDVPEGYKVSRKEKRNFPLILESPSPNQTSLYFCASGTQGSGANVLTFGAGSRLTVL.

The chain links TRBV30 to TRBJ2-4; D is possibly TRBD1 (6 bases). CDR1 and CDR2 (germline): GTSNPN, SVGIG (reference sequence). The CDR3 runs to 12 residues. V was cut by 2 bases and J by 4 bases, with 6 bases left in between. CDR3 amino acids: CAWSTGKNIQYF. The CDR3, as DNA: TGTGCCTGGAGTACAGGGAAAAACATTCAGTACTTC.

The chain is built from TRBV5-8 and TRBJ2-4; 13 positions agree with TRBD2. Trimming took 4 bases from V and 0 from J; bases not matched to a gene: 4. The CDR3 sequence is 17 residues long. The V gene's germline CDR1 is SGHTS and CDR2 YDEGEE. CDR3 DNA sequence: TGTGCCAGCAGCCCTGGGACTAGCGGGATAGCCAAAAACATTCAGTACTTC. This sequence encodes CASSPGTSGIAKNIQYF.

CDR3 amino acids: CSVPPGLAKDTQYF. CDR3 bases: TGCAGCGTTCCTCCGGGACTAGCGAAAGATACGCAGTATTTT. V gene TRBV29-1 combines with J gene TRBJ2-3; TRBD2 matches at 10 bases. J was trimmed by 5 bases and V by 5 bases; bases with no gene match: 7. CDR1 is SQVTM and CDR2 is ANQGSEA in the germline V gene. The CDR3 has 14 residues.

V and J are TRBV5-1 and TRBJ1-1; TRBD1 agrees at 8 bases. This CDR3 contains 14 residues. CDR1 is SGHRS and CDR2 is YFSETQ in the germline V gene. Trimming took 2 bases from V and 1 from J; bases not matched to a gene: 1. CDR3 region: CASSFDRGNTEAFF. In nucleotides, the CDR3 is TGCGCCAGCAGCTTCGACAGGGGGAACACTGAAGCTTTCTTT.

The chain has TRBV6-4 and TRBJ2-1, with TRBD1 as a possible D gene (5 bases). The germline CDR1 and CDR2 sequences are MRHNA and SNTAGT. This CDR3 is 15 amino acids long. Trimming left V 3 bases short and J 9 bases short, with 18 bases between. The DNA for the CDR3 is TGTGCCAGCAGTGAGGTCCTAAGGGGATTAGGTGAGCAGTTCTTC. Residues: CASSEVLRGLGEQFF.

The J gene is TRBJ1-3, the V gene TRBV4-1, with 9 bases matching TRBD1. Trimming removed 3 bases from V and 1 base from J; junction bases left unmatched: 10. The CDR3 is made up of 18 amino acids. The germline V gene has CDR1 MGHRA and CDR2 YSYEKL. CDR3 sequence reads: CASSHRDRVRGSGNTIYF. In nucleotides, the CDR3 is TGCGCCAGCAGCCACCGGGACAGGGTTAGAGGGTCTGGAAACACCATATATTTT.

The chain joins TRBV30 to TRBJ2-7; the D gene is possibly TRBD1 (6 bases). V lost 0 bases and J 5 bases, leaving 17 bases between the germline ends. Germline V gene lookup returns CDR1 GTSNPN and CDR2 SVGIG (reference sequence). The CDR3 totals 15 residues. For the CDR3, the DNA is TGTGCCTGGAGTGTACCGCCAGGGGTGTCCCACGAGCAGTACTTC. This gives the protein CAWSVPPGVSHEQYF. The variable domain in full, with the rest retrieved from reference TRBV30 and TRBJ2-7, is SQTIHQWPATLVQPVGSPLSLECTVEGTSNPNLYWYRQAAGRGLQLLFYSVGIGQISSEVPQNLSASRPQDRQFILSSKKLLLSDSGFYLCAWSVPPGVSHEQYFGPGTRLTVT.

The chain links TRBV28 to TRBJ2-7, with a possible D match to TRBD2 (6 bases). This CDR3 contains 12 residues. Germline assignment: CDR1 MDHEN and CDR2 SYDVKM. Trimming left V 2 bases short and J 6 bases short, with 8 bases between. CDR3 amino acids: CASSLGGFEQYF. The CDR3 region has the DNA TGTGCCAGCAGTTTAGGGGGGTTCGAGCAGTACTTC. The full variable domain, rest sourced from reference TRBV28 and TRBJ2-7, is DVKVTQSSRYLVKRTGEKVFLECVQDMDHENMFWYRQDPGLGLRLIYFSYDVKMKEKGDIPEGYSVSREKKERFSLILESASTNQTSMYLCASSLGGFEQYFGPGTRLTVT.

The rearrangement uses TRBV25-1 and TRBJ2-1; no definite D call. V was trimmed by 6 bases and J by 0 bases, leaving 15 bases between them. CDR3 length equals 16 residues. From germline, CDR1 is MGHDK and CDR2 SYGVNS. The CDR3 nucleotides read TGTGCCAGCAGCGAGAGGAACCAGAGCTCCTACAATGAGCAGTTCTTC. It translates to CASSERNQSSYNEQFF.

The chain employs TRBV11-2 and TRBJ2-3; TRBD1 might be the D (6 bases). V lost 7 bases and J 4 bases, leaving 18 bases between the germline ends. The CDR3 covers 15 residues. The germline gives CDR1 SGHAT, CDR2 FQNNGV. CDR3 sequence reads: CASTSLRGTPDTQYF. The DNA for the CDR3 is TGTGCCAGCACCTCGCTTAGGGGGACACCAGATACGCAGTATTTT.

The rearrangement links TRBV11-1 to TRBJ2-1; the D gene could be TRBD1 or TRBD2 (5 bases each). V gave up 3 bases and J gave up 8 bases, with 14 bases separating them. Looked up from germline, CDR1 is SGHAT and CDR2 is FQDESV (reference sequence). The CDR3 is 14 residues long. CDR3 in DNA: TGTGCCAGCAGCTTCTTCGTCGGGGACGATGAGCAGTTCTTC. Translating it yields CASSFFVGDDEQFF.

The chain uses TRBV5-5 and TRBJ2-2; D uncertain. The CDR3 runs 15 residues. CDR1 is SGHKS, CDR2 YYEKEE, per germline (reference sequence). Deletions cut 0 bases from V and 3 bases from J, with 9 bases between. CDR3 residues: CASSLVDRDTGELFF. CDR3 DNA: TGTGCCAGCAGCTTGGTGGACCGCGACACCGGGGAGCTGTTTTTT.

The rearrangement links TRBV27 to TRBJ2-5; D gene ambiguous. The end of the DNA is better explained by TRBJ2-7, so the J call may be wrong. The germline CDR1 and CDR2 sequences are MNHEY and SMNVEV (reference sequence). The CDR3 has 14 amino acids. The CDR3 DNA sequence: TGTGCCAGCAGTTTAGTCGTAGGAGCCTACGAGCAGTACTTC. Protein sequence: CASSLVVGAYEQYF.

The chain couples TRBV19 to TRBJ2-7; 13 positions agree with TRBD2. The CDR3 contains 16 residues. V shed 5 bases, J shed 5 bases, and the junction held 9 bases outside the gene matches. Per germline, CDR1 LNHDA and CDR2 SQIVND (reference sequence). CDR3: CASSPSGLAGDHEQYF. Here the CDR3 DNA reads TGTGCCAGTAGTCCCTCCGGACTAGCGGGAGACCACGAGCAGTACTTC. The full variable domain, its missing parts supplied by reference TRBV19 and TRBJ2-7, is DGGITQSPKYLFRKEGQNVTLSCEQNLNHDAMYWYRQDPGQGLRLIYYSQIVNDFQKGDIAEGYSVSREKKESFPLTVTSAQKNPTAFYLCASSPSGLAGDHEQYFGPGTRLTVT.